This TCR beta chain was sequenced for a study of cytomegalovirus exposure and HLA in healthy donors. Regarding the study as a whole: A later examination showed that TCR association rates differed by HLA locus, with DRB1 most and HLA-C fewest. It was 150 to 200 TCR beta chains that were listed as cytomegalovirus-associated. Association of a missense DCLRE1C variant with TCR beta V- and J-gene trimming was reported in a later analysis.

In germline, CDR1 is SGHKS, CDR2 YYEKEE (reference sequence). The CDR3 covers 13 residues. Trimming shortened V by 2 bases and J by 4 bases, and 8 bases separated the two germline ends. Vbeta (60) and Jbeta (13) primers were used in the PCR. Repertoires were generated with immunoSEQ multiplex PCR, while TCRdb's copy carries only in-frame clones and drops some. The sample carries some 120,000 clones, about three quarters recorded once. With regard to this clone: What it recognizes is unknown.

The chain carries TRBV5-5 and TRBJ2-3; D unclear. The source of this sequence is a young man in good health and CMV-seronegative. The sample taken for sequencing was PBMCs. As DNA, the CDR3 is TGTGCCAGCAGCTTCCGCAGCGCAGATACGCAGTATTTT. Translated: CASSFRSADTQYF.